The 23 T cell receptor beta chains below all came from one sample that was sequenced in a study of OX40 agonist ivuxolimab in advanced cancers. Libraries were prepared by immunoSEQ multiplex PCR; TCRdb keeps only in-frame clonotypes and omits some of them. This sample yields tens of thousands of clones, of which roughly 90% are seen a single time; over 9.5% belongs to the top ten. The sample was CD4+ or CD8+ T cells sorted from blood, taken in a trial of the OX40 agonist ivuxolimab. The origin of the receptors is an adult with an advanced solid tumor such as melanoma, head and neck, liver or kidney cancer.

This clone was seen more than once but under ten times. The CDR3 loop reads CASTSRGPDEQYF. CDR3 nucleotides: TGTGCCAGCACATCAAGGGGACCCGACGAGCAGTACTTC. The V and J genes are TRBV7-9 and TRBJ2-7; D may correspond to TRBD1 or TRBD2 (5 bases each). This CDR3 has 13 residues. Trimming removed 7 bases at V and 5 bases at J, with 15 bases between. Germline V CDR1 and CDR2: SEHNR, FQNEAQ (reference sequence).

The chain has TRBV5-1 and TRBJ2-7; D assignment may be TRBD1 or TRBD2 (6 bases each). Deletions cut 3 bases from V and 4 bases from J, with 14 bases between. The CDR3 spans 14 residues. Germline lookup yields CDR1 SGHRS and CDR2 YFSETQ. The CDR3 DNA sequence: TGCGCCAGCAGCTCCATTTGGGGGGCGTACGAGCAGTACTTC. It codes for CASSSIWGAYEQYF.

The CDR3 DNA reads as TGTGCCAGCAGTTTAGTCGGCAGGGGGTATTCCTACAATGAGCAGTTCTTC. Translating it yields CASSLVGRGYSYNEQFF. J is TRBJ2-1 and V is TRBV28, with 7 bases matching TRBD1. Trimming took 2 bases from V and 1 from J; bases not matched to a gene: 8. The CDR3 extends over 17 amino acids. The germline CDR1 and CDR2 sequences are MDHEN and SYDVKM.

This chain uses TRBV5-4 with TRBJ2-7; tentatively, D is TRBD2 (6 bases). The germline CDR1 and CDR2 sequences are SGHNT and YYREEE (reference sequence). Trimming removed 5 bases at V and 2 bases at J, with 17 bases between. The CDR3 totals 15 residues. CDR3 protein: CASSRDSKVAYEQYF. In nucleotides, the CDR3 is TGTGCCAGCAGTCGGGACTCAAAAGTCGCCTACGAGCAGTACTTC.

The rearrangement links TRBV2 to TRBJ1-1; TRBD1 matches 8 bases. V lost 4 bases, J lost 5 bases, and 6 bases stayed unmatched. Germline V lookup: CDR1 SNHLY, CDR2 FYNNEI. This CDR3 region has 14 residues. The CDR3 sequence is CASSGQGAKTEAFF. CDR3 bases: TGTGCCAGCAGTGGTCAGGGGGCGAAGACTGAAGCTTTCTTT.

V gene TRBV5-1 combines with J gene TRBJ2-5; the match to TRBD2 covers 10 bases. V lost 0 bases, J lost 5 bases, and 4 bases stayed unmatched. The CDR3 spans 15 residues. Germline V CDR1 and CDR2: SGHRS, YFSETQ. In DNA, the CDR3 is TGCGCCAGCAGCTTGGTACTAGCGGGGCAGGAGACCCAGTACTTC. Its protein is CASSLVLAGQETQYF.

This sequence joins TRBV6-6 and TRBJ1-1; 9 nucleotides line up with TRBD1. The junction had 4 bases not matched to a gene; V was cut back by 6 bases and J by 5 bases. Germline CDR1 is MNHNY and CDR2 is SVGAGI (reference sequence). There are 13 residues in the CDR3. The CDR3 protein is CASRQGAETEAFF. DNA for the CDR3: TGTGCCAGCAGACAGGGGGCCGAAACTGAAGCTTTCTTT.

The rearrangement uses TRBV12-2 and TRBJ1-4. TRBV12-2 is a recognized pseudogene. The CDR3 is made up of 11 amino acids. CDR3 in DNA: TGTGCAAGTCGCTTACCGGGACGGACGTTTTTT. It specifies CASRLPGRTFF.

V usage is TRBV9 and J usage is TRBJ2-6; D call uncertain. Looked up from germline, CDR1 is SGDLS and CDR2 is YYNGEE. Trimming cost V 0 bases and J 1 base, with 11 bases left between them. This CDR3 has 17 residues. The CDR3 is CASSVGTLGSGANVLTF. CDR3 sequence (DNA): TGTGCCAGCAGCGTAGGGACCCTCGGGTCTGGGGCCAACGTCCTGACTTTC.

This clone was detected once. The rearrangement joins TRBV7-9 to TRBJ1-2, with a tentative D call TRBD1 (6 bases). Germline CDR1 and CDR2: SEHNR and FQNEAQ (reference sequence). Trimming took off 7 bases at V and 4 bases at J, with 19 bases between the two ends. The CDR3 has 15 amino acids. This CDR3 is CASTLRGTGVYGYTF. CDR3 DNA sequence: TGTGCCAGCACCCTAAGGGGGACTGGGGTCTATGGCTACACCTTC.

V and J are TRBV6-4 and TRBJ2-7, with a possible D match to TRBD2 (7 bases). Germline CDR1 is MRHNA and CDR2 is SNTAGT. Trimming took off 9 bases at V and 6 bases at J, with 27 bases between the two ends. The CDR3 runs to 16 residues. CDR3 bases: TGTGCCAGGACGGGGGGCGGGGGCCCCGGCCGCTCCGAGCAGTACTTC. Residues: CARTGGGGPGRSEQYF.

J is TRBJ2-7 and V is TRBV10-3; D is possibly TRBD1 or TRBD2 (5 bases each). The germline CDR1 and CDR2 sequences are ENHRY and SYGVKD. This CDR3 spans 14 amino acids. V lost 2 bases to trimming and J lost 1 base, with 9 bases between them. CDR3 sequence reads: CAISEGGWSYEQYF. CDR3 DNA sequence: TGTGCCATCAGTGAGGGGGGTTGGTCCTACGAGCAGTACTTC.

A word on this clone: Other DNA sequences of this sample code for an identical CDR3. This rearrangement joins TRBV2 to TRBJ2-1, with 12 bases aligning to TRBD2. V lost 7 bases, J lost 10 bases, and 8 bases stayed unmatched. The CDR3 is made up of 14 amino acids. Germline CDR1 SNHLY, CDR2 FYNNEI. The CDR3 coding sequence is TGTGCCAGCAAAGGGACTAGCGGGCTTTGGGAGCAGTTCTTC. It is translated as CASKGTSGLWEQFF.

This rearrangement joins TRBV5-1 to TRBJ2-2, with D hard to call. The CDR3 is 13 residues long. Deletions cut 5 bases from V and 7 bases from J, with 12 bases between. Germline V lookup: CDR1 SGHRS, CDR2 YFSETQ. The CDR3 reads CASRPPAGGELFF. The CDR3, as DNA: TGCGCCAGCAGGCCCCCCGCAGGCGGGGAGCTGTTTTTT.

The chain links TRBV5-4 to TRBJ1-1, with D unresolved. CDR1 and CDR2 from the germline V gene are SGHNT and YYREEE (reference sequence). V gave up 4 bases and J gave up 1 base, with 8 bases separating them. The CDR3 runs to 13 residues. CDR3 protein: CASSLDWNTEAFF. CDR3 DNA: TGTGCCAGCAGCCTCGATTGGAACACTGAAGCTTTCTTT.

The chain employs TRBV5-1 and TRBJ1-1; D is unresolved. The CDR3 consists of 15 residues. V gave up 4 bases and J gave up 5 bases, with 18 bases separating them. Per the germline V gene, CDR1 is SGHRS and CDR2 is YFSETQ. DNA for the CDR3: TGCGCCAGCAGCCTCCTGGACGGTCTTGGGACTGAAGCTTTCTTT. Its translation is CASSLLDGLGTEAFF.

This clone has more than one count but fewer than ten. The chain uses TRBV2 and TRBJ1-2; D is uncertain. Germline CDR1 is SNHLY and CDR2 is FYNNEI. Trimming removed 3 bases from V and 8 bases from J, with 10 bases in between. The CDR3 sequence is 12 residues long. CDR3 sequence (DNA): TGTGCCAGCAGTGATCCGGCGCGGGGCTACACCTTC. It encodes CASSDPARGYTF.

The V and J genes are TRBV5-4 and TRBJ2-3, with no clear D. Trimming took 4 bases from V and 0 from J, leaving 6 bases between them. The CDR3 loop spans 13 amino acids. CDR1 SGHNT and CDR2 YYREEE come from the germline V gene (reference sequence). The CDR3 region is CASSLPSTDTQYF. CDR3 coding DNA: TGTGCCAGCAGCCTCCCGAGCACAGATACGCAGTATTTT.

Written as DNA, the CDR3 is TGTGCCAGCAGTGAATATAAGGGACAGGGGTCCTACGAGCAGTACTTC. It specifies CASSEYKGQGSYEQYF. The chain is built from TRBV25-1 and TRBJ2-7; TRBD1 agrees at 10 bases. After removal of 0 bases from V and 1 base from J, the junction contained 3 bases not matched to a gene. The CDR3 is 16 amino acids. Germline V gives CDR1 MGHDK, CDR2 SYGVNS.

The CDR3 loop is CAASGSLDEQYF. The CDR3 DNA follows: TGTGCCGCCAGCGGGAGTCTCGACGAGCAGTACTTC. The J gene is TRBJ2-7, the V gene TRBV28, with 8 bases lining up with TRBD2. Trimming took 11 bases from V and 5 from J; bases not matched to a gene: 8. This CDR3 has 12 amino acids. Germline CDR1 reads MDHEN; CDR2 reads SYDVKM. Drawing the rest from reference TRBV28 and TRBJ2-7, the complete variable domain is DVKVTQSSRYLVKRTGEKVFLECVQDMDHENMFWYRQDPGLGLRLIYFSYDVKMKEKGDIPEGYSVSREKKERFSLILESASTNQTSMYLCAASGSLDEQYFGPGTRLTVT.

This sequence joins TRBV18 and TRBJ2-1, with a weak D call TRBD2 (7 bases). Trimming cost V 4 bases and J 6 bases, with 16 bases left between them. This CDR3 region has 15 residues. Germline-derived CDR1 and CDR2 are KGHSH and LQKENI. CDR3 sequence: CASSLSGGNFNEQFF. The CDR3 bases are TGTGCCAGCTCACTCTCGGGGGGCAACTTCAATGAGCAGTTCTTC.

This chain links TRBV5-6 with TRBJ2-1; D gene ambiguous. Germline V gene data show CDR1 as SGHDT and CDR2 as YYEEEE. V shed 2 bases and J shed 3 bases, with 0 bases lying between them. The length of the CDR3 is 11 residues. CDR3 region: CASSFYNEQFF. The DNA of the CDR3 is TGTGCCAGCAGCTTCTACAATGAGCAGTTCTTC.

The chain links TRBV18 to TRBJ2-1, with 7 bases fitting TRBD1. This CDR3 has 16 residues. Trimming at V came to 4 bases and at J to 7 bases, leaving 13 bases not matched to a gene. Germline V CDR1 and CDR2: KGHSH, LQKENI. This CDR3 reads CASSRGRTGVNNEQFF. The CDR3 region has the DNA TGTGCCAGCTCACGGGGAAGGACAGGCGTCAATAATGAGCAGTTCTTC. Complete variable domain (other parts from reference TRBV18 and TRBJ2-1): NAGVMQNPRHLVRRRGQEARLRCSPMKGHSHVYWYRQLPEEGLKFMVYLQKENIIDESGMPKERFSAEFPKEGPSILRIQQVVRGDSAAYFCASSRGRTGVNNEQFFGPGTRLTVL.